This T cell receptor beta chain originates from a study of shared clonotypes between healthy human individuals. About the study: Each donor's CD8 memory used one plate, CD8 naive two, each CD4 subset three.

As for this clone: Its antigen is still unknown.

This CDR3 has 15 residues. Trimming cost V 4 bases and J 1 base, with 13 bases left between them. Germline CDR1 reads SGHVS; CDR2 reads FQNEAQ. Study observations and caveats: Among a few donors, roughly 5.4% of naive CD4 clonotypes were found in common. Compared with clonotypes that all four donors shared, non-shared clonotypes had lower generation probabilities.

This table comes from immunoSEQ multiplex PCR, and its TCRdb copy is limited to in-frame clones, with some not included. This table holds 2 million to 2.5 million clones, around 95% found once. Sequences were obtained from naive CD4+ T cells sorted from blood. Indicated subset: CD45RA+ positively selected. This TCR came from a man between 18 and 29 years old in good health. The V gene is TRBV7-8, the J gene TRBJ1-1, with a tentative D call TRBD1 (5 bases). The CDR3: CASSWGGFTNTEAFF. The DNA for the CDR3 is TGTGCCAGCAGCTGGGGGGGATTTACGAACACTGAAGCTTTCTTT.